Reported below is one TCR beta chain. Unmatched junction bases numbered 14, after V lost 3 bases and J lost 9 bases. Germline assignment: CDR1 MNHNS and CDR2 SASEGT. This CDR3 contains 17 residues. The source of the sample is a study of blood T cell repertoires in COVID-19. At the level of the study: Samples representing acute and convalescent COVID-19 were sourced from the United States, Italy and Spain. Sources were T cells, B-cell-depleted T cells, or PBMCs; the material itself was cDNA or gDNA.

Authors' analysis steps: Amplification of reference gene primers was used by the study to estimate nucleated cell counts. Only in-frame clones appear in the TCRdb table, and some are missing; sequencing was by immunoSEQ multiplex PCR. The D gene and trimming were derived from the DNA, and the V and J assignments and clone size from that table. The sample carries about 150,000 clones, about 80% recorded once. This clonotype originated in a woman aged 60-75 years with acute or convalescent COVID-19. The sample consisted of peripheral blood. V gene TRBV6-1 combines with J gene TRBJ1-6, with 7 bases lining up with TRBD1. The CDR3 loop is CASSDATRQGMGSPLHF. The DNA of the CDR3 is TGTGCCAGCAGTGACGCTACCCGACAGGGAATGGGTTCACCCCTCCACTTT.